Each of the 27 T cell receptor beta chains below was sequenced from the same sample in a study of graft-versus-host responses after intestinal transplantation. Antigens of these TCRs are unknown. Profiling relied on immunoSEQ multiplex PCR, and the TCRdb table lists in-frame clones only, not all of them. The data contain about 88,000 clones, about 95% of them seen just once; the ten biggest clones take up more than 0.15%. The sequenced sample was unstimulated CD4+ T cells sorted from spleen or lymph node cells, obtained before transplant. The receptors derive from a human donor who was the organ donor for an intestinal transplant.

The gene calls are TRBV14 and TRBJ2-4, with 8 positions matching TRBD1. Germline values: CDR1 SGHDN, CDR2 FVKESK. V shed 5 bases and J 7 bases; nucleotides not matched to a gene: 4. The CDR3 runs to 13 residues. Here the CDR3 DNA reads TGTGCCAGCAGCGTGACAGGGGCGAACATTCAGTACTTC. Protein sequence: CASSVTGANIQYF.

The CDR3 protein is CASSLWFQGGAPNYGYTF. In DNA, the CDR3 is TGTGCCAGCAGCTTATGGTTTCAGGGAGGCGCCCCTAACTATGGCTACACCTTC. The V gene is TRBV7-3, the J gene TRBJ1-2, with a possible D match to TRBD1 (5 bases). Per germline, CDR1 SGHTA and CDR2 FQGTGA. The CDR3 sequence is 18 residues long. Trimming cost V 2 bases and J 0 bases, with 19 bases left between them. Together with reference TRBV7-3 and TRBJ1-2, the CDR3 gives the full variable domain: GAGVSQTPSNKVTEKGKYVELRCDPISGHTALYWYRQSLGQGPEFLIYFQGTGAADDSGLPNDRFFAVRPEGSVSTLKIQRTERGDSAVYLCASSLWFQGGAPNYGYTFGSGTRLTVV.

The chain couples TRBV7-9 to TRBJ2-3; 7 bases align to TRBD2. With V trimmed by 4 bases and J by 0 bases, 16 bases remained unmatched. The CDR3 loop spans 19 amino acids. Per the germline V gene, CDR1 is SEHNR and CDR2 is FQNEAQ (reference sequence). CDR3 nucleotide sequence: TGTGCCAGCAGCTCTACTTCGGGTTTGTCTAGCGGAAGCACAGATACGCAGTATTTT. It specifies CASSSTSGLSSGSTDTQYF. Variable domain in full (rest from reference TRBV7-9 and TRBJ2-3): DTGVSQNPRHKITKRGQNVTFRCDPISEHNRLYWYRQTLGQGPEFLTYFQNEAQLEKSRLLSDRFSAERPKGSFSTLEIQRTEQGDSAMYLCASSSTSGLSSGSTDTQYFGPGTRLTVL.

Here the CDR3 DNA reads TGCAGCGTCCTCCGGGCAGGGGCCTTAGCTAACTATGGCTACACCTTC. It translates to CSVLRAGALANYGYTF. V is TRBV29-1 and J is TRBJ1-2, with D perhaps TRBD1 (6 bases). Germline lookup yields CDR1 SQVTM and CDR2 ANQGSEA. With 6 bases removed from V and 0 bases from J, the gap between germline ends came to 20 bases. The CDR3 runs 16 residues.

The chain links TRBV28 to TRBJ2-3, with D tentatively TRBD1 (6 bases). The CDR3 is made up of 14 amino acids. Per the germline V gene, CDR1 is MDHEN and CDR2 is SYDVKM. V was cut by 7 bases and J by 1 base, with 12 bases left in between. This CDR3 is CASKKDSRTDTQYF. CDR3 bases: TGTGCCAGCAAAAAGGACAGTCGCACAGATACGCAGTATTTT.

The chain employs TRBV5-1 and TRBJ2-3; D might be TRBD1 (5 bases). V was cut by 4 bases and J by 5 bases, with 17 bases left in between. This CDR3 has 15 residues. From germline, CDR1 is SGHRS and CDR2 YFSETQ. Written as DNA, the CDR3 is TGCGCCAGCAGCGAGACCAGGGTCGGCAAAGATACGCAGTATTTT. This sequence encodes CASSETRVGKDTQYF.

In the case of this clone: The junction departs from the called germline gene at one end, perhaps through a read error. This chain connects TRBV7-8 to TRBJ1-1; no reliable D call. Germline V gives CDR1 SGHVS, CDR2 FQNEAQ. This CDR3 has 15 residues. CDR3 coding DNA: TGTGCCAGCAGCCCCCGTGGTGGCAGTAACATTGAAGCTTTCTTT. Protein sequence: CASSPRGGSNIEAFF.

The V and J genes are TRBV28 and TRBJ1-5; 7 bases fit TRBD1. The CDR3 is 19 residues long. V gave up 6 bases and J gave up 0 bases; unmatched junction bases: 17. Per germline, CDR1 MDHEN and CDR2 SYDVKM. This chain's CDR3 is CASRNTPGQPLYSNQPQHF. The CDR3 DNA sequence: TGTGCCAGCAGAAATACACCGGGACAGCCGCTATATAGCAATCAGCCCCAGCATTTT.

The rearrangement uses TRBV4-1 and TRBJ1-6, with 10 bases that match TRBD1. Trimming took 5 bases from V and 7 from J; bases not matched to a gene: 8. CDR1 is MGHRA and CDR2 is YSYEKL in the germline V gene. The CDR3 is 16 residues long. The CDR3 bases are TGCGCCAGCAGCGTCGGTCGGGGACAGGGGAATTCACCCCTCCACTTT. It codes for CASSVGRGQGNSPLHF.

The chain links TRBV30 to TRBJ2-1; perhaps D is TRBD1 or TRBD2 (5 bases each). CDR1 is GTSNPN, CDR2 SVGIG, per germline (reference sequence). V dropped 5 bases and J dropped 5 bases, with 16 bases sitting between them. The CDR3 loop spans 14 amino acids. DNA of the CDR3: TGTGCCTGGGAAAACGGGGCAGGTGACAATGAGCAGTTCTTC. Its translation: CAWENGAGDNEQFF. Looking up the rest from reference TRBV30 and TRBJ2-1 gives the full variable domain: SQTIHQWPATLVQPVGSPLSLECTVEGTSNPNLYWYRQAAGRGLQLLFYSVGIGQISSEVPQNLSASRPQDRQFILSSKKLLLSDSGFYLCAWENGAGDNEQFFGPGTRLTVL.

The chain couples TRBV28 to TRBJ2-1; D gene ambiguous. The CDR3 loop spans 12 amino acids. Germline CDR1 reads MDHEN; CDR2 reads SYDVKM. The V gene lost 11 bases and the J gene lost 4 bases, with 12 bases spanning the gap. CDR3 in amino acids: CASKTPYNEQFF. The CDR3 bases are TGTGCCTCTAAGACACCTTACAATGAGCAGTTCTTC. Using reference TRBV28 and TRBJ2-1 for the parts outside the CDR3, the full variable domain is DVKVTQSSRYLVKRTGEKVFLECVQDMDHENMFWYRQDPGLGLRLIYFSYDVKMKEKGDIPEGYSVSREKKERFSLILESASTNQTSMYLCASKTPYNEQFFGPGTRLTVL.

The chain uses TRBV7-2 and TRBJ2-5; the D gene is possibly TRBD2 (5 bases). Germline V lookup: CDR1 SGHTA, CDR2 FQGNSA. V shed 4 bases and J shed 5 bases, with 11 bases lying between them. The CDR3 is made up of 13 amino acids. The DNA for the CDR3 is TGTGCCAGCAGCTATGGACTCGGGGAGACCCAGTACTTC. Residues: CASSYGLGETQYF.

The CDR3 region is CASMRGVGVFF. The CDR3 nucleotides read TGTGCCAGCATGCGTGGAGTAGGAGTGTTTTTT. The chain has TRBV2 and TRBJ1-4; D gene unclear. CDR1 SNHLY and CDR2 FYNNEI come from the germline V gene. The CDR3 is 11 residues long. V lost 7 bases and J 15 bases, leaving 15 bases between the germline ends.

This chain uses TRBV6-5 with TRBJ1-3; D call uncertain. The CDR3 contains 14 residues. Germline loops: CDR1 MNHEY, CDR2 SVGAGI. V was trimmed by 5 bases and J by 0 bases, leaving 8 bases between them. CDR3 DNA: TGTGCCAGCAGTGGACTCCGCTCTGGAAACACCATATATTTT. Translation gives CASSGLRSGNTIYF.

The J gene is TRBJ1-5, the V gene TRBV19; unclear D gene. CDR1 and CDR2 from the germline V gene are LNHDA and SQIVND (reference sequence). The CDR3 sequence is 13 residues long. The V and J ends lost 7 bases and 2 bases respectively, with 9 bases between them. CDR3 in amino acids: CASMLRGNQPQHF. As DNA, the CDR3 is TGTGCCAGTATGTTACGAGGCAATCAGCCCCAGCATTTT.

The J gene is TRBJ2-3, the V gene TRBV7-3, with TRBD2 matching over 8 bases. After removal of 3 bases from V and 0 bases from J, the junction contained 2 bases not matched to a gene. The CDR3 has 15 amino acids. CDR1 SGHTA and CDR2 FQGTGA come from the germline V gene. The CDR3 protein is CASSFSGTSTDTQYF. The CDR3 DNA reads TGTGCCAGCAGCTTTAGCGGGACTAGCACAGATACGCAGTATTTT.

The chain links TRBV14 to TRBJ2-5, with D possibly matching TRBD2 (6 bases). The J call is doubtful: the DNA matches TRBJ2-7 better. From germline, CDR1 is SGHDN and CDR2 FVKESK. The CDR3 runs to 15 residues. The DNA of the CDR3 is TGTGCCAGCAGCCAAGATCGGGGGAGTCGAGACGAGCAGTACTTC. Translating it yields CASSQDRGSRDEQYF.

V and J are TRBV6-5 and TRBJ2-7; D not certain. Germline V gene data show CDR1 as MNHEY and CDR2 as SVGAGI. Trimming removed 3 bases from V and 2 bases from J, with 17 bases in between. This CDR3 spans 16 amino acids. The DNA of the CDR3 is TGTGCCAGCAGTTATGGGTACTCGGATTACACCTACGAGCAGTACTTC. It codes for CASSYGYSDYTYEQYF.

The chain has TRBV20-1 and TRBJ1-1; D gene ambiguous. V was cut by 6 bases and J by 2 bases, with 7 bases left in between. The CDR3 contains 11 residues. Germline V lookup: CDR1 DFQATT, CDR2 SNEGSKA (reference sequence). Here the CDR3 reads CSASSNTEAFF. The CDR3 DNA follows: TGCAGTGCCTCCTCTAACACTGAAGCTTTCTTT.

The CDR3 DNA is TGTGCCAGCAGTGAGGGACGGCAGAACACTGAAGCTTTCTTT. Protein product: CASSEGRQNTEAFF. V and J are TRBV6-1 and TRBJ1-1; a possible D gene is TRBD1 (5 bases). CDR3 size: 14 residues. The germline V gene encodes CDR1 MNHNS and CDR2 SASEGT. Between the trimmed V and J ends, which lost 3 bases and 1 base, there was a span of 9 bases.

This CDR3 is CASSHLRGQRNSPLHF. For the CDR3, the DNA is TGTGCCAGCAGCCACCTCCGGGGCCAAAGGAATTCACCCCTCCACTTT. The J gene is TRBJ1-6, the V gene TRBV7-2; D may be TRBD1 (5 bases). The CDR3 is 16 amino acids. V lost 5 bases and J lost 7, with 18 bases in between. Germline assignment: CDR1 SGHTA and CDR2 FQGNSA.

V gene TRBV9 combines with J gene TRBJ2-7, with no clear D. CDR3 length equals 15 residues. CDR1 is SGDLS, CDR2 YYNGEE, per germline. Trimming cost V 0 bases and J 2 bases, with 12 bases left between them. CDR3 DNA sequence: TGTGCCAGCAGCGTAGGTGCGACCGAAGCCTACGAGCAGTACTTC. It translates to CASSVGATEAYEQYF.

CDR3 DNA: TGTGCCAGTAGTACCGGACAGGGAAGGTTGAGAAACACCATATATTTT. Residues: CASSTGQGRLRNTIYF. The chain uses TRBV19 and TRBJ1-3; 8 bases match TRBD1. The CDR3 contains 16 residues. Germline trimming cut 4 bases from V and 5 bases from J; bases unmatched to any gene: 10. Per germline, CDR1 LNHDA and CDR2 SQIVND (reference sequence).

The chain employs TRBV27 and TRBJ1-3; D is undetermined. CDR3 length equals 15 residues. In germline, CDR1 is MNHEY, CDR2 SMNVEV (reference sequence). The V end was cut by 3 bases, the J end by 0 bases, with 9 bases between. CDR3: CASSLRPSSGNTIYF. The DNA of the CDR3 is TGTGCCAGCAGTTTGCGACCAAGCTCTGGAAACACCATATATTTT.

This rearrangement joins TRBV6-5 to TRBJ1-1; no definite D call. The CDR3 totals 14 residues. V lost 5 bases, J lost 1 base, and 11 bases lay in between. The germline gives CDR1 MNHEY, CDR2 SVGAGI. This CDR3 is CASSELIANTEAFF. For the CDR3, the DNA is TGTGCCAGCAGTGAATTAATTGCGAACACTGAAGCTTTCTTT.

The gene calls are TRBV4-1 and TRBJ1-5, with 9 bases aligning to TRBD1. CDR3 length: 15 amino acids. J gave up 7 bases and V 0 bases, and 4 bases lay outside the gene matches. Germline values: CDR1 MGHRA, CDR2 YSYEKL. In nucleotides, the CDR3 is TGCGCCAGCAGCCAAGATCGACAGGGGGTACAGCCCCAGCATTTT. The encoded protein is CASSQDRQGVQPQHF.

The V and J genes are TRBV10-3 and TRBJ1-1; no clear D gene. CDR1 is ENHRY and CDR2 is SYGVKD in the germline V gene. V lost 3 bases and J 7 bases, leaving 9 bases between the germline ends. The length of the CDR3 is 12 residues. The CDR3 is CAISDPEGEAFF. The CDR3 DNA follows: TGTGCCATCAGTGACCCTGAAGGTGAAGCTTTCTTT.